This TCR beta chain was sequenced for a study of regulatory dendritic cells for organ transplantation (dated by TCRdb to about 2017). The study in broad terms: Before and after allostimulation with regulatory or mature dendritic cells, TCRbeta repertoires were sequenced from sorted naive and memory CD4+ and CD8+ T cells.

What the authors observed across the whole study: Only a couple of subjects were sequenced, and considerable between-individual heterogeneity in the alloreactive memory CD8+ T cell pool was noted by the authors. The repertoires of naive CD4+ and CD8+ T cells were highly diverse, while memory cell repertoires were less diverse, with memory CD8+ cells being the most oligoclonal. Of the resting subsets, memory CD8+ T cells had the largest number of alloreactive TCR clonotypes. Expansion of memory CD8+ clones was induced by allostimulation in both subjects, but more limited expansion appeared to be induced by regulatory dendritic cells than by mature dendritic cells.

The junction carries 14 bases between V and J, which are trimmed by 3 bases and 11 bases respectively. The germline V gene yields LGHNA for CDR1 and YNFKEQ for CDR2. The CDR3 sequence holds 13 residues, the cysteine and phenylalanine included. Solely the CDR3 DNA is kept, with 39 bases framed from the first base. A multiplexed two-step PCR with Vbeta-specific forward primers and Jbeta-specific reverse primers was used to amplify the TCRbeta CDR3 regions. The TCRbeta libraries were sequenced on an Illumina instrument via the immunoSEQ service. Per the authors' processing: IMGT annotation was used to assign V, D and J genes, and synthetic CDR3 analogues were used to correct counts for multiplex PCR bias. In the immunoSEQ Analyzer, repertoire clonality was calculated as one minus normalized Shannon entropy. Whether a clone counted as expanded was decided by Fisher's exact test with Benjamini-Hochberg false discovery rate control and a two-tailed cutoff of P<0.01. Entries here come from immuneACCESS through TCRdb and include only in-frame sequences with V and J called. Some clones fail to appear in such tables; in the studies checked, an unresolved V gene covers under half of the shortfall, and the cause of the remainder is unknown. Clonal size and the V and J genes are those of that table, whereas D and trimming came from the DNA. Across this sample there are under 30,000 clones, with about 79% seen only once. The ten largest clones represent less than 2.5% of the sample.

This clone showed up just a few times. The clone's antigen remains unknown. The input lacks base qualities; no much larger clone sits a single base away. FACS was used to sort naive T cells as CD45RA+ cells and memory T cells as CD45RO+ CD4+ or CD8+ cells. A couple of healthy control subjects provided the T cells used for TCR sequencing. Unstimulated sorted T cell subsets served as baseline controls for the mixed lymphocyte reactions. The Qiagen DNeasy Blood & Tissue Kit was used for extraction of genomic DNA. The rearranged chain carries TRBV4-2 and TRBJ1-5; no D gene call is confident. The specimen was memory CD4+ T cells from blood. The sample's cell subset or site, from its label and the paper: CD45RO+ memory T cells. The clonotype comes from a human donor in good health. This receptor carries the CDR3 CASSQDRYLTQHF. The DNA is as follows: TGTGCCAGCAGCCAGGACCGATATCTGACCCAGCATTTT.